A selection of T cell receptor beta chains follows, all from one sample in a study of T cells of healthy individuals. MiXCR, applied by TCRdb to the 5' RACE reads, yields one record per CDR3 protein. The sample yields nearly 100,000 distinct CDR3 sequences, approximately 18% seen once. These receptors were obtained from a human donor in good health. Both conserved end residues are part of each CDR3. D genes are given only for firm matches. Clone sizes are given selectively: once, few, many, or a class where the clone is expanded.

clone size	V gene	CDR3 length	D gene	J gene	CDR3 DNA	CDR3 protein
few	TRBV2	17	TRBD2	TRBJ2-5	TGTGCCAGCACCGGGACTAGCGGGAGTGCGAGATGGGAGACCCAGTACTTC	CASTGTSGSARWETQYF
few	TRBV7-9	13	-	TRBJ2-1	TGTGCCAGCAGCTCGTTCTCCTACAATGAGCAGTTCTTC	CASSSFSYNEQFF
few	TRBV7-9	12	-	TRBJ2-3	TGTGCCGAGGGGGTGGTCACAGATACGCAGTATTTT	CAEGVVTDTQYF
many	TRBV5-1	15	-	TRBJ1-1	TGCGCCAGCAGCTCCCCCTGGGGCATGAACACTGAAGCTTTCTTT	CASSSPWGMNTEAFF
-	TRBV11-1	15	TRBD1	TRBJ2-1	TGTGCCAGCAGCTCGCCGAGACAGGGGTCCAATGAGCAGTTCTTC	CASSSPRQGSNEQFF
few	TRBV5-1	17	TRBD1	TRBJ1-5	TGCGCCAGCAGCTCGTTACAGGGGGCGGGGGCCAATCAGCCCCAGCATTTT	CASSSLQGAGANQPQHF
-	TRBV15	12	-	TRBJ2-2	TGTGCCACCAGCAGCTCTCCCGGGGAGCTGTTTTTC	CATSSSPGELFF
many	TRBV6-6	15	TRBD1	TRBJ1-1	TGTGCCAGCAGTTACCCATACACAGGGGGCACTGAAGCTTTCTTT	CASSYPYTGGTEAFF
many	TRBV29-1	16	TRBD2	TRBJ2-5	TGCAGCGTTGGTCGGGCTAGCGGGAGACACCAAGAGACCCAGTACTTC	CSVGRASGRHQETQYF
-	TRBV6-6	18	TRBD2	TRBJ2-2	TGTGCCAGCAGTTCCAAGTGGACTAGCGGGGTGAACACCGGGGAGCTGTTTTTT	CASSSKWTSGVNTGELFF
many	TRBV10-3	12	TRBD1	TRBJ1-5	TGTGCCATCGGACAGGCCCCTCAGCCCCAGCATTTT	CAIGQAPQPQHF
-	TRBV4-2	11	-	TRBJ2-7	TGTGCCAGCAGCCAAGAGAACGAGCAGTACTTC	CASSQENEQYF
-	TRBV10-3	15	-	TRBJ2-7	TGTGCCATCAGCCCCAATCGGGACCCCCGTTACGAGCAGTACTTC	CAISPNRDPRYEQYF
few	TRBV13	15	TRBD2	TRBJ2-5	TGTGCCAGCAGCCATCGGGGGGGCCCCCAAGAGACCCAGTACTTC	CASSHRGGPQETQYF
many	TRBV4-3	16	-	TRBJ2-2	TGCGCCAGCAGCCTGTCCGGGGGGCCCTCCACCGGGGAGCTGTTTTTT	CASSLSGGPSTGELFF
many	TRBV27	17	-	TRBJ2-7	TGTGCCAGCTCTTTCACAGGGTGGCGGGACCACGGATACGAGCAGTACTTC	CASSFTGWRDHGYEQYF
many	TRBV6-1	15	TRBD2	TRBJ2-1	TGTGCCAGCGGCAATTACGGACTAGCAGGAAATGAGCAGTTCTTC	CASGNYGLAGNEQFF
-	TRBV7-8	13	TRBD1	TRBJ2-4	TGTGCCAGCAGCTTTGGACAGGGAAACATTCAGTACTTC	CASSFGQGNIQYF
few	TRBV2	15	TRBD1	TRBJ2-3	TGTGCCAGCACCACGGGACAGGGAGACACAGATACGCAGTATTTT	CASTTGQGDTDTQYF
few	TRBV4-1	15	TRBD1	TRBJ1-3	TGCGCCAGCAGCAGAAAGGACAGGGATGGAAACACCATATATTTT	CASSRKDRDGNTIYF
few	TRBV20-1	14	TRBD2	TRBJ2-1	TGCAGTGCTAGAGTTGGCGGGGGAAACAATGAGCAGTTCTTC	CSARVGGGNNEQFF
-	TRBV28	14	TRBD2	TRBJ2-1	TGTGCCAGCACCTGGACTAGCGCAAACAATGAGCAGTTCTTC	CASTWTSANNEQFF
-	TRBV2	16	TRBD1	TRBJ2-2	TGTGCCAGCAGTCTCTTGACAGGGGGCGTCACCGGGGAGCTGTTTTTT	CASSLLTGGVTGELFF
-	TRBV7-6	14	-	TRBJ1-4	TGTGCCAGCAGCTTCATGGGGTTTAATGAAAAACTGTTTTTT	CASSFMGFNEKLFF
-	TRBV6-5	16	TRBD2	TRBJ2-2	TGTGCCAGCAGTTCAGGACTAGCGGGGTTGACCGGGGAGCTGTTTTTT	CASSSGLAGLTGELFF
-	TRBV2	14	-	TRBJ2-7	TGTGCCAGCAGTGCGCGGAGGGTCAGCTACGAGCAGTACTTC	CASSARRVSYEQYF
few	TRBV28	17	TRBD2	TRBJ2-7	TGTGCCAGCAGTTTGGGGCATCTAGCGGGGGAGAAATACGAGCAGTACTTC	CASSLGHLAGEKYEQYF
few	TRBV2	18	TRBD2	TRBJ2-7	TGTGCCAGCAGTGGATTCGGGACTAGCGGGGGGACAGGGTACGAGCAGTACTTC	CASSGFGTSGGTGYEQYF
-	TRBV27	16	-	TRBJ2-2	TGTGCCAGCAGTGAACTTGGGGCGTCGGGTACCGGGGAGCTGTTTTTT	CASSELGASGTGELFF
many	TRBV20-1	13	-	TRBJ1-5	TGCAGTGCCGGGTTACGGGGGGGCCAGCCCCAGCATTTT	CSAGLRGGQPQHF
-	TRBV20-1	15	TRBD2	TRBJ2-1	TGCAGTGCCTCTCCGATGCGGGGGGACTACAATGAGCAGTTCTTC	CSASPMRGDYNEQFF
-	TRBV19	14	-	TRBJ2-1	TGTGCCACCGCGCCCGGTACAGTGTACAATGAGCAGTTCTTC	CATAPGTVYNEQFF
-	TRBV10-3	14	TRBD1	TRBJ1-1	TGTGCCATCAGTGAGGGGACAGGGTTGACTGAAGCTTTCTTT	CAISEGTGLTEAFF
-	TRBV9	14	TRBD1	TRBJ2-1	TGTGCCAGCAGCGTAGGAGGGACAGACAATGAGCAGTTCTTC	CASSVGGTDNEQFF
-	TRBV5-5	13	-	TRBJ2-5	TGTGCCAGCAGCCCCCGGACTGGAGAGACCCAGTACTTC	CASSPRTGETQYF
few	TRBV9	18	TRBD2	TRBJ2-5	TGTGCCAGCAGCGTTCTATCAGGGAGGCTAGCGGAACAAGAGACCCAGTACTTC	CASSVLSGRLAEQETQYF
many	TRBV5-6	15	TRBD2	TRBJ2-1	TGTGCCAGCAGCTTGGGGCTAGCGGGAGACAGTGAGCAGTTCTTC	CASSLGLAGDSEQFF
-	TRBV20-1	15	TRBD2	TRBJ2-5	TGCAGTGCCCCCACCGGGACTAGCGGTCAAGAGACCCAGTACTTC	CSAPTGTSGQETQYF
medium-sized	TRBV4-2	15	TRBD1	TRBJ2-3	TGTGCCAGCAGCCCGAAAACAGGGGACACAGATACGCAGTATTTT	CASSPKTGDTDTQYF
-	TRBV7-2	16	TRBD1	TRBJ2-5	TGTGCCAGCAGCCCTCTCTACAGGGGGATCCAAGAGACCCAGTACTTC	CASSPLYRGIQETQYF
-	TRBV12-3/TRBV12-4	13	-	TRBJ2-1	TGTGCCAGCAGTTTTTGGGGGGGCGATGAGCAGTTCTTC	CASSFWGGDEQFF
few	TRBV29-1	14	TRBD2	TRBJ2-4	TGCAGCGTTGAAGCCCCTAGCGGGAGTCACATTCAGTACTTC	CSVEAPSGSHIQYF
-	TRBV29-1	16	-	TRBJ2-3	TGCAGCGTTGAAGCCGCCGGGACACTCAGCACAGATACGCAGTATTTT	CSVEAAGTLSTDTQYF
-	TRBV6-1	15	-	TRBJ2-1	TGTGCCAGCAGAGCCCAAGGGAGCCCCTACAATGAGCAGTTCTTC	CASRAQGSPYNEQFF
once	TRBV5-1	14	-	TRBJ2-3	TGCGCCAGCAGCGCCCTGTCGGGGGAAGATACGCAGTATTTT	CASSALSGEDTQYF
-	TRBV7-2	14	-	TRBJ1-1	TGTGCCAGCAGCTTGAGGGGGATGGACACTGAAGCTTTCTTT	CASSLRGMDTEAFF
many	TRBV20-1	12	TRBD1	TRBJ2-7	TGCAGTGCACCTAACAGGGGTCACGAGCAGTACTTC	CSAPNRGHEQYF
many	TRBV29-1	13	TRBD2	TRBJ2-5	TGCAGCGGAGCGGGAGGAGGGGAGGAGACCCAGTACTTC	CSGAGGGEETQYF
many	TRBV18	14	TRBD1	TRBJ2-7	TGTGCCAGCTCATTAGGGACAGGGATCAACGAGCAGTACTTC	CASSLGTGINEQYF
few	TRBV6-6	15	TRBD1	TRBJ2-4	TGTGCCAGCAGTTACCTCAAACAGGGGCCGAACATTCAGTACTTC	CASSYLKQGPNIQYF
-	TRBV7-3	16	-	TRBJ2-3	TGTGCCAGCAGCCCAGGGATCGTCTCCCCCACAGATACGCAGTATTTT	CASSPGIVSPTDTQYF
many	TRBV6-6	16	TRBD1	TRBJ1-1	TGTGCCAGCAGGCCAGGACAGGGGGTAGGGAACACTGAAGCTTTCTTT	CASRPGQGVGNTEAFF
-	TRBV10-3	13	-	TRBJ2-3	TGTGCCATCAGTGAAAAGGCAGCAGATACGCAGTATTTT	CAISEKAADTQYF
few	TRBV5-6	13	-	TRBJ1-2	TGTGCCAGCAGGGCCCCCCCGGGTAAGGGCTACACCTTC	CASRAPPGKGYTF
few	TRBV14	18	TRBD2	TRBJ2-4	TGTGCCAGCAGCGTTACTAGCGGGAGGGTATCAGCCAAAAACATTCAGTACTTC	CASSVTSGRVSAKNIQYF
-	TRBV19	16	-	TRBJ1-5	TGTGCCAGTAGTATTTCCGATGGATATGGCAATCAGCCCCAGCATTTT	CASSISDGYGNQPQHF